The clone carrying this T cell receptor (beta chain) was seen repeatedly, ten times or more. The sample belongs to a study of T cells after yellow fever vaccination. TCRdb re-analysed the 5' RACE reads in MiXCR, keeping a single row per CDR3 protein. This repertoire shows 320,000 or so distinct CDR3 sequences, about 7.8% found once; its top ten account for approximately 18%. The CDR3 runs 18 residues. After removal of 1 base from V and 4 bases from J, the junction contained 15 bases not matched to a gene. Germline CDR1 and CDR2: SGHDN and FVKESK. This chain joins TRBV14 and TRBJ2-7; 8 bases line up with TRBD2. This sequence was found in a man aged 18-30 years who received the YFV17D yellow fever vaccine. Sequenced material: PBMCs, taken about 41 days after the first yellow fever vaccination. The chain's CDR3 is CASSQAWAGGAQPYEQYF. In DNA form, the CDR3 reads TGTGCCAGCAGCCAAGCCTGGGCGGGGGGAGCGCAACCTTACGAGCAGTACTTC.